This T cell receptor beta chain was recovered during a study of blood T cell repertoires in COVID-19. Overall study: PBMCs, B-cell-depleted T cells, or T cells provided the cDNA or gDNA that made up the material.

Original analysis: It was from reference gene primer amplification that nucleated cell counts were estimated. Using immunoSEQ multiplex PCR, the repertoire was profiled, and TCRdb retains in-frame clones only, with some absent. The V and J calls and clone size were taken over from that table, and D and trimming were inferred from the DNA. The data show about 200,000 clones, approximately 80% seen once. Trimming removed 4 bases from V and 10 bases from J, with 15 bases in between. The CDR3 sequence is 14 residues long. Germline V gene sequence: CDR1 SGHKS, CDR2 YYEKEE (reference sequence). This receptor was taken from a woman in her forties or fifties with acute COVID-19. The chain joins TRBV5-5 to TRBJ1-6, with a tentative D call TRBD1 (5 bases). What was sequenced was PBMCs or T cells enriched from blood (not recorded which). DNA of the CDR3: TGTGCCAGCAGCCACGCGGGGCCCCAATCACCCCTCCACTTT. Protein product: CASSHAGPQSPLHF.